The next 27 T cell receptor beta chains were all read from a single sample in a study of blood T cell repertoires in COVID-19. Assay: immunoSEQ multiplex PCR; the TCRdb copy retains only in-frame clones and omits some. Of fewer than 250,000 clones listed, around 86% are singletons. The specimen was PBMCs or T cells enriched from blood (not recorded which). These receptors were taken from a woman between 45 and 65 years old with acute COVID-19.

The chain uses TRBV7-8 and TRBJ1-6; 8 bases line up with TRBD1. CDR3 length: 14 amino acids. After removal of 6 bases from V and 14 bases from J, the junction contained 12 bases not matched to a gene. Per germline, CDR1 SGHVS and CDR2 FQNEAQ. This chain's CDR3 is CASRQTGATGALHF. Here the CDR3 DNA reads TGTGCCAGCAGGCAGACAGGGGCCACTGGGGCCCTCCACTTT.

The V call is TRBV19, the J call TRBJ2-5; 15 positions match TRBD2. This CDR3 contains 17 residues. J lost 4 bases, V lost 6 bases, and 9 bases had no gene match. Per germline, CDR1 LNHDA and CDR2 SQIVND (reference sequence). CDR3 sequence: CASSLGLAGGPTETQYF. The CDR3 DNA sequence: TGTGCCAGTAGCCTCGGACTAGCGGGAGGGCCCACAGAGACCCAGTACTTC.

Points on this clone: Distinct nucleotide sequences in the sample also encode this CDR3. Here the CDR3 reads CASSAPGGSNQPQHF. Written as DNA, the CDR3 is TGTGCCAGCAGTGCCCCCGGGGGGAGCAATCAGCCCCAGCATTTT. V and J are TRBV28 and TRBJ1-5; D might be TRBD1 (5 bases). The CDR3 spans 15 residues. With 5 bases removed from V and 1 base from J, the gap between germline ends came to 12 bases. Germline CDR1 MDHEN, CDR2 SYDVKM. Full variable domain (missing parts from reference TRBV28 and TRBJ1-5): DVKVTQSSRYLVKRTGEKVFLECVQDMDHENMFWYRQDPGLGLRLIYFSYDVKMKEKGDIPEGYSVSREKKERFSLILESASTNQTSMYLCASSAPGGSNQPQHFGDGTRLSIL.

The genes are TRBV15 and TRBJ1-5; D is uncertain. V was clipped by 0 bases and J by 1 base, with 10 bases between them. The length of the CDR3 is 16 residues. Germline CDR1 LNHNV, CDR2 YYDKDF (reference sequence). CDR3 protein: CATSRDGKVSNQPQHF. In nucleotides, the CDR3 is TGTGCCACCAGCAGAGACGGGAAGGTGAGCAATCAGCCCCAGCATTTT.

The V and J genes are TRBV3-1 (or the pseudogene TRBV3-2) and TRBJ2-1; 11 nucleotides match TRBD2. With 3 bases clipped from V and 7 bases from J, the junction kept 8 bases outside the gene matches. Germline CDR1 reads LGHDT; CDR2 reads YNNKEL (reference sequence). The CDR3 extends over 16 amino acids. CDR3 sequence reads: CASSQTLAGGQNEQFF. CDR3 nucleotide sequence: TGTGCCAGCAGCCAGACCTTAGCGGGGGGGCAAAATGAGCAGTTCTTC.

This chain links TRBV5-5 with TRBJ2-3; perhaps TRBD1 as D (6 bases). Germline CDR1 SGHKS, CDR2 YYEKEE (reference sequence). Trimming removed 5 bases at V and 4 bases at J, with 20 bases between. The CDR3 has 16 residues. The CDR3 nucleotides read TGTGCCAGCAGGCCGACACTACAGGGTTGGGCAGATACGCAGTATTTT. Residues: CASRPTLQGWADTQYF.

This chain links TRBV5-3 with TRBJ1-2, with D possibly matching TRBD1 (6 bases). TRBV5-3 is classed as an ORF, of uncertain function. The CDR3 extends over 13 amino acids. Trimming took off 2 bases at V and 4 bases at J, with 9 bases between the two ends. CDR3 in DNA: TGTGCCAGAAGCTTAGCGGGGGCCTATGGCTACACCTTC. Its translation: CARSLAGAYGYTF.

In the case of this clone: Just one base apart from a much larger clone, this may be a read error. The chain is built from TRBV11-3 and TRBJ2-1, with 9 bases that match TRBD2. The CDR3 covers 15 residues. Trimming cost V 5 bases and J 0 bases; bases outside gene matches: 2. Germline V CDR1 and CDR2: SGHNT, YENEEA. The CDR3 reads CASSPTSGSYNEQFF. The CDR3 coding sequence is TGTGCCAGCAGCCCGACTAGCGGCTCCTACAATGAGCAGTTCTTC.

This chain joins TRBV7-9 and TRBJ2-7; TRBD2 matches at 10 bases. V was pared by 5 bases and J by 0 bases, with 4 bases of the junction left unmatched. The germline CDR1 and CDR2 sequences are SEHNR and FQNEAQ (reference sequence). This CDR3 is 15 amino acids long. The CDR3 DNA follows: TGTGCCAGCAGCCCCTGGACTAGCGGCTCCTACGAGCAGTACTTC. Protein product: CASSPWTSGSYEQYF. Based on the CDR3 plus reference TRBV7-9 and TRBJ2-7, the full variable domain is DTGVSQNPRHKITKRGQNVTFRCDPISEHNRLYWYRQTLGQGPEFLTYFQNEAQLEKSRLLSDRFSAERPKGSFSTLEIQRTEQGDSAMYLCASSPWTSGSYEQYFGPGTRLTVT.

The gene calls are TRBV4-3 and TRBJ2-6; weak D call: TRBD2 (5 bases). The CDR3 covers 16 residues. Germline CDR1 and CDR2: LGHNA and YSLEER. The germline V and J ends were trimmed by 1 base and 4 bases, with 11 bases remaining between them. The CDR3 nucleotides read TGCGCCAGCAGCCAAGTTGGAGGCGCCGGGGCCAACGTCCTGACTTTC. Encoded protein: CASSQVGGAGANVLTF.

The chain's CDR3 is CASSQDRGLGYTF. The CDR3 coding sequence is TGTGCCAGCAGCCAGGACAGGGGGCTTGGCTACACCTTC. This chain links TRBV5-4 with TRBJ1-2; 11 nucleotides align to TRBD1. The ends lost 4 bases at V and 7 bases at J; junction bases unmatched: 3. Germline V gene sequence: CDR1 SGHNT, CDR2 YYREEE (reference sequence). This CDR3 is 13 amino acids long.

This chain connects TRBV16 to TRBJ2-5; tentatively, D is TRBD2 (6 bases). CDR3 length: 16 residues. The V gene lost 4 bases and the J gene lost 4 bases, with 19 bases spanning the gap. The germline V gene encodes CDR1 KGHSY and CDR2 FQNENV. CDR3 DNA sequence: TGTGCCAGCAGCCGCCAGGGCGGGGTGACGGGAGAGACCCAGTACTTC. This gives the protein CASSRQGGVTGETQYF.

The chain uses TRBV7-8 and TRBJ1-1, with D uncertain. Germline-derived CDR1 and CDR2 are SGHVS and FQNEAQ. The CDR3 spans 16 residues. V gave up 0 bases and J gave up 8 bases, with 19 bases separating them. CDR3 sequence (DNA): TGTGCCAGCAGCTTAGCGGGAGGTCCTTTCCGACTCGAAGCTTTCTTT. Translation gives CASSLAGGPFRLEAFF.

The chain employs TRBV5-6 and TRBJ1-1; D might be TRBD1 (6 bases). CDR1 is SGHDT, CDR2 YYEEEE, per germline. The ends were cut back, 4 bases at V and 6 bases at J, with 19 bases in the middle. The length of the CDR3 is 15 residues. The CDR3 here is CASSRGWGGQSEAFF. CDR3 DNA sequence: TGTGCCAGCAGCCGCGGGTGGGGGGGCCAGTCTGAAGCTTTCTTT. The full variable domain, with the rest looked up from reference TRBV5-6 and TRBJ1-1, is DAGVTQSPTHLIKTRGQQVTLRCSPKSGHDTVSWYQQALGQGPQFIFQYYEEEERQRGNFPDRFSGHQFPNYSSELNVNALLLGDSALYLCASSRGWGGQSEAFFGQGTRLTVV.

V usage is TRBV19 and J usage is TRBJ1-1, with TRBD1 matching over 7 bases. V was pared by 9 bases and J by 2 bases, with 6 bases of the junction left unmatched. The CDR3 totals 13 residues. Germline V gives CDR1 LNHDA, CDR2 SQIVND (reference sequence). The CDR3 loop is CASTGTVNTEAFF. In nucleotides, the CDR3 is TGTGCCAGCACCGGGACAGTAAACACTGAAGCTTTCTTT.

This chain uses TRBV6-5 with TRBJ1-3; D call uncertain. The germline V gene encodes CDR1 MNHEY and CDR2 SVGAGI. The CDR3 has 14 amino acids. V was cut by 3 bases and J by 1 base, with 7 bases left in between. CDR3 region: CASSYHGSGNTIYF. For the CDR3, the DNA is TGTGCCAGCAGTTATCACGGGTCTGGAAACACCATATATTTT.

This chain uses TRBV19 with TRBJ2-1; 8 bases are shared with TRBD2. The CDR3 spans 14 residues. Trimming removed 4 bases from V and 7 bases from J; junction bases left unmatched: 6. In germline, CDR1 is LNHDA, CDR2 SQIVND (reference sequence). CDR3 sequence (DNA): TGTGCCAGTAGTAGTAGCGGGAACCCAAATGAGCAGTTCTTC. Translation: CASSSSGNPNEQFF.

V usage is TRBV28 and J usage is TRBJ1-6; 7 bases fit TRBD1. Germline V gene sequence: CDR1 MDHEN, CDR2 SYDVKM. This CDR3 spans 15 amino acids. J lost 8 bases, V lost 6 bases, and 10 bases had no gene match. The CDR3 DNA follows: TGTGCCAGCAGGGACCGAGGGGGCTGGGATTCACCCCTCCACTTT. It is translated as CASRDRGGWDSPLHF.

CDR3 sequence: CASSELAGVVRTDTQYF. The DNA for the CDR3 is TGCGCCAGCAGCGAACTAGCGGGGGTCGTCAGGACAGATACGCAGTATTTT. The rearrangement joins TRBV5-1 to TRBJ2-3, with 11 bases that match TRBD2. CDR1 SGHRS and CDR2 YFSETQ come from the germline V gene. Trimming cost V 4 bases and J 3 bases; bases outside gene matches: 10. CDR3 length: 17 residues.

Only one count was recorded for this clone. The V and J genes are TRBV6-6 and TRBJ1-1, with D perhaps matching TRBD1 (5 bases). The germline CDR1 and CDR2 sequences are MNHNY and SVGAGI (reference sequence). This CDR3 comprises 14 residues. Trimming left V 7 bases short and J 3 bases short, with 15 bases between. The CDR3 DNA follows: TGTGCCAGCACTATCTCGGCCAGGGACACTGAAGCTTTCTTT. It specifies CASTISARDTEAFF.

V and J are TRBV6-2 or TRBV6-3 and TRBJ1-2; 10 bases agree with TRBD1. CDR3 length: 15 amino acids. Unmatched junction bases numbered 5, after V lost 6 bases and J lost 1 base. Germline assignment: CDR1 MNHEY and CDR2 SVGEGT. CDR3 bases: TGTGCCAGCAGCAAAGGACAGGGGGTTAACTATGGCTACACCTTC. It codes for CASSKGQGVNYGYTF.

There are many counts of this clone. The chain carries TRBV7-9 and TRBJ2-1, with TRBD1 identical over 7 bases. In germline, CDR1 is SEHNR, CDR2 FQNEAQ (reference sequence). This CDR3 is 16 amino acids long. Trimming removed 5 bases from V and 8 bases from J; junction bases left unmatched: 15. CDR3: CASSPGGQVVLYEQFF. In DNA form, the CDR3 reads TGTGCCAGCAGCCCTGGCGGACAGGTGGTTCTCTATGAGCAGTTCTTC. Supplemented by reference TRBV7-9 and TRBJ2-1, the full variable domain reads DTGVSQNPRHKITKRGQNVTFRCDPISEHNRLYWYRQTLGQGPEFLTYFQNEAQLEKSRLLSDRFSAERPKGSFSTLEIQRTEQGDSAMYLCASSPGGQVVLYEQFFGPGTRLTVL.

DNA for the CDR3: TGTGCCAGCAGCCAACAGGGGAATAATTCACCCCTCCACTTT. It encodes CASSQQGNNSPLHF. The V and J genes are TRBV9 and TRBJ1-6; 7 bases line up with TRBD1. The CDR3 length is 14 residues. V was pared by 4 bases and J by 5 bases, with 3 bases of the junction left unmatched. Looked up from germline, CDR1 is SGDLS and CDR2 is YYNGEE. Supplemented by reference TRBV9 and TRBJ1-6, the full variable domain reads DSGVTQTPKHLITATGQRVTLRCSPRSGDLSVYWYQQSLDQGLQFLIQYYNGEERAKGNILERFSAQQFPDLHSELNLSSLELGDSALYFCASSQQGNNSPLHFGNGTRLTVT.

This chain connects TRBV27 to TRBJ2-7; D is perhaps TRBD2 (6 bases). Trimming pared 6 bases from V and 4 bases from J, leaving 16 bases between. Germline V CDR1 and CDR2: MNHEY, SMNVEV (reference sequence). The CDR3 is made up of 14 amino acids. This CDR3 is CASSLRGSGYEQYF. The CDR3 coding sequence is TGTGCCAGCAGCCTACGTGGGAGCGGGTACGAGCAGTACTTC.

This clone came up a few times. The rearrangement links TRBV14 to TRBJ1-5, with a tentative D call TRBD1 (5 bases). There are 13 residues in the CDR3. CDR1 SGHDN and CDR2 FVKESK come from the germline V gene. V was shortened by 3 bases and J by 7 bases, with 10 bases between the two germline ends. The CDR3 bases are TGTGCCAGCAGCCAGGGCGGGGCCCAGCCCCAGCATTTT. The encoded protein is CASSQGGAQPQHF.

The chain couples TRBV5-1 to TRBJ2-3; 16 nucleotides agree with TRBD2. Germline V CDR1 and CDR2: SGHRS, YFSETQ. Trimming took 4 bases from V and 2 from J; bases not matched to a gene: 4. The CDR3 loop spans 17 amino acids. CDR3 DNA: TGCGCCAGCAGCCCCGGGACTAGCGGGGGGGTCACAGATACGCAGTATTTT. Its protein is CASSPGTSGGVTDTQYF.

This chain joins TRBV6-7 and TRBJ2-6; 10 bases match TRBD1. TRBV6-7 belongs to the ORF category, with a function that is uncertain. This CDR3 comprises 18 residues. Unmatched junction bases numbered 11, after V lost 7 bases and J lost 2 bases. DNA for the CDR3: TGTGCCAGCACCCAGACAGGGGGCAATTTGACTGGGGCCAACGTCCTGACTTTC. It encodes CASTQTGGNLTGANVLTF.